Shown below are 18 T cell receptor beta chains from a single sample sequenced in a study of blood T cell repertoires in COVID-19. The table came from immunoSEQ multiplex PCR; TCRdb's copy has only in-frame clones and leaves some out. The data show about 170,000 clones, with around 87% seen just once and about 4% held by the top ten. Specimen: peripheral blood. These receptors were collected from a man aged 18 to 29 with active or convalescent COVID-19.

The chain recombines TRBV7-2 with TRBJ1-1; no clear D gene. The CDR3 is 13 residues long. The V end was cut by 1 base, the J end by 4 bases, with 7 bases between. From germline, CDR1 is SGHTA and CDR2 FQGNSA. The CDR3 coding sequence is TGTGCCAGCAGCTTAGATGGACTCACTGAAGCTTTCTTT. As protein: CASSLDGLTEAFF.

The chain combines TRBV29-1 with TRBJ2-7, with D hard to call. This CDR3 is 11 amino acids long. Trimming left V 4 bases short and J 4 bases short, with 8 bases between. The germline CDR1 and CDR2 sequences are SQVTM and ANQGSEA. CDR3 protein: CSVAAGYEQYF. The CDR3, as DNA: TGCAGCGTTGCAGCCGGGTACGAGCAGTACTTC.

V gene TRBV24-1 combines with J gene TRBJ2-1; 10 bases line up with TRBD2. The CDR3 sequence is 15 residues long. Germline V gives CDR1 KGHDR, CDR2 SFDVKD. With 7 bases clipped from V and 6 bases from J, the junction kept 8 bases outside the gene matches. CDR3 DNA sequence: TGTGCCACCAGGTCCAGGAGCGGGAGGGCCAATGAGCAGTTCTTC. Residues: CATRSRSGRANEQFF.

This chain uses TRBV5-4 with TRBJ1-2; possible D gene TRBD1, 5 bases. CDR3 length equals 15 residues. V lost 7 bases and J 7 bases, leaving 23 bases between the germline ends. Germline assignment: CDR1 SGHNT and CDR2 YYREEE (reference sequence). As DNA, the CDR3 is TGTGCCAGCTCCTCCGGGGGGGAAGCCGTTCCTGGCTACACCTTC. It encodes CASSSGGEAVPGYTF.

The genes are TRBV5-4 and TRBJ2-1, with TRBD1 matching over 9 bases. The CDR3 sequence is 15 residues long. The germline V gene encodes CDR1 SGHNT and CDR2 YYREEE (reference sequence). After removal of 3 bases from V and 4 bases from J, the junction contained 5 bases not matched to a gene. The CDR3 bases are TGTGCCAGCAGCTCCCGACAGGGGGATTACAATGAGCAGTTCTTC. It yields the protein CASSSRQGDYNEQFF.

The chain combines TRBV27 with TRBJ2-1; TRBD2 might be the D (6 bases). V was shortened by 3 bases and J by 1 base, with 13 bases between the two germline ends. From germline, CDR1 is MNHEY and CDR2 SMNVEV (reference sequence). The CDR3 length is 16 residues. DNA for the CDR3: TGTGCCAGCAGTTTCTCTCTGCGGGAATCCTACAATGAGCAGTTCTTC. Encoded protein: CASSFSLRESYNEQFF.

This chain connects TRBV5-1 to TRBJ1-1, with D unresolved. The CDR3 sequence is 16 residues long. With 0 bases removed from V and 1 base from J, the gap between germline ends came to 13 bases. Per the germline V gene, CDR1 is SGHRS and CDR2 is YFSETQ. CDR3 coding DNA: TGCGCCAGCAGCTTGGCCCCACCGCGTGGGAACACTGAAGCTTTCTTT. Residues: CASSLAPPRGNTEAFF.

In this sample, this clone turned up a few times. The gene calls are TRBV6-5 and TRBJ1-5, with TRBD1 matching over 7 bases. J lost 4 bases, V lost 5 bases, and 2 bases had no gene match. Germline CDR1 MNHEY, CDR2 SVGAGI. This CDR3 contains 13 residues. Here the CDR3 reads CASSPQGNQPQHF. The CDR3 region has the DNA TGTGCCAGCAGTCCACAGGGGAATCAGCCCCAGCATTTT.

The chain couples TRBV9 to TRBJ2-1, with TRBD2 matching over 9 bases. The CDR3 sequence is 16 residues long. J lost 7 bases, V lost 3 bases, and 11 bases had no gene match. Germline V gene sequence: CDR1 SGDLS, CDR2 YYNGEE. CDR3 sequence reads: CASSASGLAIFNEQFF. Written as DNA, the CDR3 is TGTGCCAGCAGCGCCTCGGGACTAGCAATTTTTAATGAGCAGTTCTTC.

V gene TRBV6-2 or TRBV6-3 combines with J gene TRBJ2-1, with 7 bases identical to TRBD2. Germline V gene lookup returns CDR1 MNHEY and CDR2 SVGEGT. V gave up 4 bases and J gave up 2 bases; unmatched junction bases: 5. This CDR3 region has 15 residues. In DNA, the CDR3 is TGTGCCAGCAGTTCATCCGGGGGGACCTACAATGAGCAGTTCTTC. It encodes CASSSSGGTYNEQFF.

The CDR3 DNA reads TGCGCCAGCAGCGTCCAGTACAATGAGCAGTTCTTC. Its protein product is CASSVQYNEQFF. This rearrangement joins TRBV5-1 to TRBJ2-1; D unclear. The length of the CDR3 is 12 residues. Trimming stripped 4 bases from V and 4 bases from J, with 6 bases between. Per germline, CDR1 SGHRS and CDR2 YFSETQ.

V gene TRBV6-5 combines with J gene TRBJ2-7; 9 bases fit TRBD1. Germline V lookup: CDR1 MNHEY, CDR2 SVGAGI. V gave up 7 bases and J gave up 2 bases; unmatched junction bases: 9. The CDR3 is made up of 15 amino acids. The CDR3 DNA reads as TGTGCCAGCAAGGGGAGGGGGACAGGGCCCTACGAGCAGTACTTC. This gives the protein CASKGRGTGPYEQYF.

This clone was picked up one time. The V call is TRBV20-1, the J call TRBJ2-7; 9 bases map to TRBD2. Germline CDR1 reads DFQATT; CDR2 reads SNEGSKA (reference sequence). The CDR3 sequence is 14 residues long. V lost 3 bases and J lost 3; bases outside the gene matches: 6. The CDR3 region is CSASSAGGIYEQYF. The CDR3 bases are TGCAGTGCTAGTTCGGCGGGAGGGATCTACGAGCAGTACTTC.

The V and J genes are TRBV10-2 and TRBJ1-4, with D uncertain. Germline assignment: CDR1 WSHSY and CDR2 SAAADI. V lost 1 base, J lost 0 bases, and 18 bases lay in between. This CDR3 contains 19 residues. The CDR3 spells CASSELEGFLLSTNEKLFF. CDR3 nucleotide sequence: TGCGCCAGCAGTGAGTTGGAGGGTTTCCTTCTCTCAACTAATGAAAAACTGTTTTTT.

This clone was recorded a few times. The chain carries TRBV27 and TRBJ1-5; TRBD1 matches at 7 bases. The CDR3 consists of 17 residues. Germline values: CDR1 MNHEY, CDR2 SMNVEV (reference sequence). V dropped 3 bases and J dropped 2; count of bases not matched to a gene: 10. CDR3 residues: CASSLTTGAFGNQPQHF. CDR3 DNA: TGTGCCAGCAGTTTGACAACAGGGGCATTCGGCAATCAGCCCCAGCATTTT.

The genes are TRBV28 and TRBJ2-5, with TRBD1 matching 8 bases. V gave up 5 bases and J gave up 3 bases; unmatched junction bases: 11. The V gene's germline CDR1 is MDHEN and CDR2 SYDVKM. The CDR3 length is 16 residues. CDR3 bases: TGTGCCAGCAGTACCGGACAGGGAGCCCTGGAAGAGACCCAGTACTTC. Its protein product is CASSTGQGALEETQYF.

This chain's CDR3 is CASSLNRGGTEAFF. The DNA of the CDR3 is TGTGCCAGCAGCTTGAACAGGGGGGGCACTGAAGCTTTCTTT. The rearrangement joins TRBV7-9 to TRBJ1-1, with 8 bases fitting TRBD1. Germline trimming cut 3 bases from V and 4 bases from J; bases unmatched to any gene: 4. The length of the CDR3 is 14 residues. Germline-derived CDR1 and CDR2 are SEHNR and FQNEAQ (reference sequence).

This clone has more than one count but fewer than ten. The chain employs TRBV12-3 or TRBV12-4 and TRBJ1-1, with 7 positions matching TRBD1. The CDR3 contains 11 residues. Germline trimming cut 6 bases from V and 7 bases from J; bases unmatched to any gene: 2. The CDR3, as DNA: TGTGCCAGCAGCTACAGGGGTGAAGCTTTCTTT. Encoded protein: CASSYRGEAFF.